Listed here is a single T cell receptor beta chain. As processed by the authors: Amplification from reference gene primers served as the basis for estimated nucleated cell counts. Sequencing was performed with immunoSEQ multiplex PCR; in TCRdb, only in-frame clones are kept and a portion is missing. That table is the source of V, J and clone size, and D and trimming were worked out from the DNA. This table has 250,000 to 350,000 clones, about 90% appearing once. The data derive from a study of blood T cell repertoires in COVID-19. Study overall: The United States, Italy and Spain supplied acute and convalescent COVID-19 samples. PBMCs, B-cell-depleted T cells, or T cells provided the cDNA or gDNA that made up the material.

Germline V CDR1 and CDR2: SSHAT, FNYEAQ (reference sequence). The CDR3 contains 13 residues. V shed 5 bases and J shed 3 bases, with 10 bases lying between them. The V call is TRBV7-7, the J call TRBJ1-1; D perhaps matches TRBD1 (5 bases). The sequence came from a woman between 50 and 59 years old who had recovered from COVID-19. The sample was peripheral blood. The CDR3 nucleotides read TGTGCCAGCAGCGCCGACAGAGACACTGAAGCTTTCTTT. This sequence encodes CASSADRDTEAFF.